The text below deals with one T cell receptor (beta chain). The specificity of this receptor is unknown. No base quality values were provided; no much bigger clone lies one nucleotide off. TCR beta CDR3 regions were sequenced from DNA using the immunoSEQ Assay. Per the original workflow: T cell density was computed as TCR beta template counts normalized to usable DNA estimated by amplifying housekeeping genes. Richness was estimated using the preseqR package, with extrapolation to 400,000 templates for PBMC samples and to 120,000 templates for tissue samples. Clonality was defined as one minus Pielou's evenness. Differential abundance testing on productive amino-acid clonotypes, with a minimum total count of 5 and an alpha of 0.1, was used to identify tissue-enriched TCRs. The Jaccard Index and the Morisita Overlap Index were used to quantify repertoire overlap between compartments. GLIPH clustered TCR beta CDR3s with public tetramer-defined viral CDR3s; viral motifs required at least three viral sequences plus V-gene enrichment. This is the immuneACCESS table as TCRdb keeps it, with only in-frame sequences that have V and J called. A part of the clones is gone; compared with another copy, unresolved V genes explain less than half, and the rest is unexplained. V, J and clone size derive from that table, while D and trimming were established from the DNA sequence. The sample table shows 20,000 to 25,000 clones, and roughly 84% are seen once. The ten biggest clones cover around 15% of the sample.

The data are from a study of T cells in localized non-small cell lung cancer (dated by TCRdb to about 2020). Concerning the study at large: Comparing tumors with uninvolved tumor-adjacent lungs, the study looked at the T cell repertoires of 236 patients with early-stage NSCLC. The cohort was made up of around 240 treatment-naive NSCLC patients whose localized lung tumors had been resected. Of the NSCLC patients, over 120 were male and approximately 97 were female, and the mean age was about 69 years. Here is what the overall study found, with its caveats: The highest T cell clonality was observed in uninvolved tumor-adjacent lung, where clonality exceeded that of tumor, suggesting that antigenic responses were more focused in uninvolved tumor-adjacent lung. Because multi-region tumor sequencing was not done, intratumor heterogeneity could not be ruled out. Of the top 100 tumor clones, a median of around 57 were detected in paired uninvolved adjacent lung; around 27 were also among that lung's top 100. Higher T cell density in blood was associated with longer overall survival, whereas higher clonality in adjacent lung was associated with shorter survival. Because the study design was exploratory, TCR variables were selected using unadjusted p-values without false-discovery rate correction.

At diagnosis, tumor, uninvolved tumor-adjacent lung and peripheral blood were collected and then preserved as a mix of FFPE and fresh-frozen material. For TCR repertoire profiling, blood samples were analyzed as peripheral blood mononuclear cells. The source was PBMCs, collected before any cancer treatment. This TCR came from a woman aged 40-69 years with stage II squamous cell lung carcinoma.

The DNA is as follows: TGTGCCAGCAGTTACTCGATACGCGGGGGAAACACCATATATTTT. Its coded protein is CASSYSIRGGNTIYF. The rearranged segments are TRBV6-5 and TRBJ1-3, with the D gene not confidently named. Including cysteine and phenylalanine, the CDR3 has 15 amino acids. The CDR3 DNA has 45 bases and is translated from base 1. According to the germline V gene, CDR1 reads MNHEY and CDR2 reads SVGAGI. V is cut by 0 bases and J by 4 bases, and the space between the germline ends is 10 bases.